These 31 T cell receptor beta chains were all obtained from the same sample, sequenced in a study of control samples from healthy donors and cancer patients. Profiled with immunoSEQ multiplex PCR; TCRdb holds only in-frame clones, not every one. The table shows around 19,000 clones, with about four fifths occurring only once. Sequencing input: PBMCs. These receptors all come from a man older than 75 with head and neck cancer.

The genes are TRBV29-1 and TRBJ2-6; the match to TRBD1 covers 11 bases. This CDR3 is built from 16 residues. V lost 7 bases and J lost 0; bases outside the gene matches: 5. The germline gives CDR1 SQVTM, CDR2 ANQGSEA. CDR3 nucleotides: TGCAGCGCCAAAGGGACAGGGGGCTCTGGGGCCAACGTCCTGACTTTC. Its translation: CSAKGTGGSGANVLTF.

The V and J genes are TRBV5-1 and TRBJ2-3; 7 bases agree with TRBD2. CDR1 is SGHRS and CDR2 is YFSETQ in the germline V gene. J was trimmed by 3 bases and V by 0 bases; bases with no gene match: 7. The CDR3 consists of 16 residues. CDR3 nucleotides: TGCGCCAGCAGCTTGGGCTTAGCGGGCGTTACAGATACGCAGTATTTT. Protein product: CASSLGLAGVTDTQYF.

The V gene is TRBV19, the J gene TRBJ1-6; no clear D gene. The CDR3 is 13 amino acids. Trimming shortened V by 7 bases and J by 10 bases, and 14 bases separated the two germline ends. Germline CDR1 is LNHDA and CDR2 is SQIVND (reference sequence). As DNA, the CDR3 is TGTGCCAGTACCCCTTATCTTGGCTCACCCCTCCACTTT. It translates to CASTPYLGSPLHF.

This chain links TRBV18 with TRBJ2-7, with 8 bases identical to TRBD1. V lost 0 bases to trimming and J lost 4 bases; unmatched junction nucleotides: 2. In germline, CDR1 is KGHSH, CDR2 LQKENI. This CDR3 region has 14 residues. This CDR3 is CASSPPGQGYEQYF. The DNA of the CDR3 is TGTGCCAGCTCACCACCCGGACAGGGTTACGAGCAGTACTTC.

The chain joins TRBV6-5 to TRBJ1-1, with D unresolved. Germline V gene data show CDR1 as MNHEY and CDR2 as SVGAGI. Trimming removed 6 bases from V and 0 bases from J, with 5 bases in between. The CDR3 is made up of 12 amino acids. The CDR3 is CASRGMNTEAFF. CDR3 nucleotides: TGTGCCAGCAGGGGCATGAACACTGAAGCTTTCTTT.

The genes are TRBV5-1 and TRBJ2-1, with no clear D. This CDR3 spans 11 amino acids. Germline CDR1 reads SGHRS; CDR2 reads YFSETQ. The ends were cut back, 2 bases at V and 9 bases at J, with 6 bases in the middle. The CDR3 loop is CASSFFREQFF. The CDR3 nucleotides read TGCGCCAGCAGCTTTTTCCGTGAGCAGTTCTTC.

The J gene is TRBJ1-5, the V gene TRBV6-1, with TRBD1 as a possible D gene (5 bases). CDR1 is MNHNS and CDR2 is SASEGT in the germline V gene. V was clipped by 3 bases and J by 7 bases, with 16 bases between them. CDR3 length: 15 amino acids. CDR3 in amino acids: CASSEMWGLGQPQHF. The CDR3, as DNA: TGTGCCAGCAGTGAGATGTGGGGCCTGGGACAGCCCCAGCATTTT.

V gene TRBV2 combines with J gene TRBJ1-2; D is unclear. CDR3 size: 14 residues. Germline values: CDR1 SNHLY, CDR2 FYNNEI. The V end was cut by 2 bases, the J end by 4 bases, with 11 bases between. CDR3: CASSESPEPYGYTF. The CDR3 DNA reads as TGTGCCAGCAGTGAAAGTCCGGAACCCTATGGCTACACCTTC.

The chain couples TRBV19 to TRBJ1-4; D is possibly TRBD1 (5 bases). The CDR3 contains 14 residues. CDR1 is LNHDA, CDR2 SQIVND, per germline (reference sequence). V dropped 4 bases and J dropped 6 bases, with 12 bases sitting between them. The CDR3 loop reads CASSTRGEYEKLFF. In DNA form, the CDR3 reads TGTGCCAGTAGTACCAGAGGGGAGTATGAAAAACTGTTTTTT.

The chain recombines TRBV30 with TRBJ1-4; no clear D gene. Germline CDR1 is GTSNPN and CDR2 is SVGIG (reference sequence). The V end was cut by 4 bases, the J end by 0 bases, with 9 bases between. The CDR3 is 14 amino acids. The CDR3 bases are TGTGCCTGGAACCGGGCCACAACTAATGAAAAACTGTTTTTT. As protein: CAWNRATTNEKLFF.

The chain uses TRBV28 and TRBJ1-5; D is ambiguous. The CDR3 extends over 14 amino acids. V was clipped by 0 bases and J by 2 bases, with 5 bases between them. CDR1 is MDHEN and CDR2 is SYDVKM in the germline V gene. CDR3 loop: CASSLWAGNQPQHF. The CDR3 coding sequence is TGTGCCAGCAGTTTATGGGCAGGCAATCAGCCCCAGCATTTT.

The chain recombines TRBV7-9 with TRBJ1-5, with 7 bases identical to TRBD1. The V gene's germline CDR1 is SEHNR and CDR2 FQNEAQ (reference sequence). V gave up 8 bases and J gave up 6 bases; unmatched junction bases: 7. The CDR3 consists of 13 residues. DNA of the CDR3: TGTGCCAGCCAACTCGGGACAGTTCAGCCCCAGCATTTT. This sequence encodes CASQLGTVQPQHF.

This chain uses TRBV19 with TRBJ2-3, with D perhaps matching TRBD2 (6 bases). This CDR3 contains 16 residues. Deletions cut 4 bases from V and 0 bases from J, with 14 bases between. Per the germline V gene, CDR1 is LNHDA and CDR2 is SQIVND (reference sequence). In DNA form, the CDR3 reads TGTGCCAGTAGTACCCCTAGCGCGCTTAGCACAGATACGCAGTATTTT. Its protein is CASSTPSALSTDTQYF.

The chain links TRBV5-1 to TRBJ2-2, with 10 bases that match TRBD1. The CDR3 is made up of 15 amino acids. The germline gives CDR1 SGHRS, CDR2 YFSETQ. V lost 4 bases, J lost 6 bases, and 6 bases stayed unmatched. The CDR3 sequence: CASSTRQGAPGELFF. CDR3 DNA: TGCGCCAGCAGCACAAGACAGGGGGCGCCCGGGGAGCTGTTTTTT.

This clone was detected once. The chain carries TRBV6-5 and TRBJ1-5; perhaps TRBD1 as D (5 bases). The CDR3 has 15 residues. Trimming left V 0 bases short and J 3 bases short, with 9 bases between. Germline assignment: CDR1 MNHEY and CDR2 SVGAGI. CDR3: CASSYSPGPNQPQHF. Here the CDR3 DNA reads TGTGCCAGCAGTTACTCGCCAGGGCCCAATCAGCCCCAGCATTTT.

The rearrangement uses TRBV29-1 and TRBJ1-1; D not resolved. Per the germline V gene, CDR1 is SQVTM and CDR2 is ANQGSEA. CDR3 size: 12 residues. The V gene lost 4 bases and the J gene lost 0 bases, with 6 bases spanning the gap. CDR3 sequence (DNA): TGCAGCGTTGGAGCTATGAACACTGAAGCTTTCTTT. Translated, it gives CSVGAMNTEAFF.

The DNA of the CDR3 is TGTGCCAGCCAGAGAGGACCCAACCAAGAGACCCAGTACTTC. This gives the protein CASQRGPNQETQYF. The genes are TRBV6-5 and TRBJ2-5; D remains ambiguous. Germline V gives CDR1 MNHEY, CDR2 SVGAGI. Deletions cut 8 bases from V and 0 bases from J, with 13 bases between. The CDR3 spans 14 residues.

This clone was counted a single time. The chain has TRBV7-2 and TRBJ1-1; 11 bases agree with TRBD1. V gave up 0 bases and J gave up 5 bases; unmatched junction bases: 5. The CDR3 is 16 residues long. Per the germline V gene, CDR1 is SGHTA and CDR2 is FQGNSA. Written as DNA, the CDR3 is TGTGCCAGCAGCTTAGCGTCGGGGACAGGGGGAACTGAAGCTTTCTTT. It yields the protein CASSLASGTGGTEAFF. The entire variable domain, with the rest obtained from reference TRBV7-2 and TRBJ1-1, is as follows: GAGVSQSPSNKVTEKGKDVELRCDPISGHTALYWYRQSLGQGLEFLIYFQGNSAPDKSGLPSDRFSAERTGGSVSTLTIQRTQQEDSAVYLCASSLASGTGGTEAFFGQGTRLTVV.

The rearrangement links TRBV5-1 to TRBJ2-5; D assignment may be TRBD1 or TRBD2 (6 bases each). The V gene lost 4 bases and the J gene lost 5 bases, with 18 bases spanning the gap. This CDR3 is built from 15 residues. Germline values: CDR1 SGHRS, CDR2 YFSETQ. The CDR3 region is CASSRIAVRGETQYF. Here the CDR3 DNA reads TGCGCCAGCAGCAGAATAGCGGTGAGGGGGGAGACCCAGTACTTC.

The chain links TRBV4-3 to TRBJ2-7; 8 bases align to TRBD2. J gave up 3 bases and V 0 bases, and 7 bases lay outside the gene matches. The germline CDR1 and CDR2 sequences are LGHNA and YSLEER. The CDR3 contains 16 residues. The CDR3 sequence is CASSQDSGSDIYEQYF. The CDR3 DNA reads TGCGCCAGCAGCCAAGACAGCGGGAGCGACATCTACGAGCAGTACTTC.

The CDR3 DNA follows: TGTGCCAGCAGCCAAGCAACAGCCTACGAGCAGTACTTC. It yields the protein CASSQATAYEQYF. This rearrangement joins TRBV11-2 to TRBJ2-7; no firm D call. Germline CDR1 is SGHAT and CDR2 is FQNNGV. Trimming cost V 5 bases and J 2 bases, with 10 bases left between them. The CDR3 spans 13 residues.

There are a few counts of this clone. This rearrangement joins TRBV12-3 or TRBV12-4 to TRBJ1-1; perhaps TRBD1 as D (6 bases). The length of the CDR3 is 13 residues. Deletions cut 3 bases from V and 10 bases from J, with 15 bases between. CDR3 nucleotide sequence: TGTGCCAGCAGTTTGAGTTCTGGGGGGCGAGCTTTCTTT. It yields the protein CASSLSSGGRAFF.

The V gene is TRBV5-1, the J gene TRBJ1-2, with D unclear. The CDR3 spans 14 residues. CDR1 is SGHRS, CDR2 YFSETQ, per germline. Trimming took off 0 bases at V and 8 bases at J, with 14 bases between the two ends. Here the CDR3 reads CASSLEGTEAGYTF. DNA of the CDR3: TGCGCCAGCAGCTTGGAAGGCACAGAAGCGGGCTACACCTTC.

This chain links TRBV9 with TRBJ2-3; weak D call: TRBD2 (5 bases). CDR3 length: 20 residues. Germline assignment: CDR1 SGDLS and CDR2 YYNGEE. V was clipped by 4 bases and J by 2 bases, with 29 bases between them. This chain's CDR3 is CASSYPRGGKTLKDTDTQYF. The CDR3 DNA is TGTGCCAGCAGCTACCCCCGAGGAGGAAAAACGCTCAAGGACACAGATACGCAGTATTTT.

V gene TRBV11-2 combines with J gene TRBJ2-7; 7 bases line up with TRBD1. CDR3 length equals 17 residues. The germline gives CDR1 SGHAT, CDR2 FQNNGV. Trimming took 5 bases from V and 0 from J; bases not matched to a gene: 13. The CDR3 loop reads CASSLLGTAISSYEQYF. The CDR3 region has the DNA TGTGCCAGCAGCCTACTAGGGACAGCTATTTCCTCCTACGAGCAGTACTTC.

The rearrangement uses TRBV7-9 and TRBJ1-2; tentatively, D is TRBD1 (5 bases). From germline, CDR1 is SEHNR and CDR2 FQNEAQ (reference sequence). Trimming cost V 3 bases and J 1 base, with 6 bases left between them. The CDR3 is 13 amino acids. CDR3 coding DNA: TGTGCCAGCAGCTTCGACAGTAACTATGGCTACACCTTC. The encoded protein is CASSFDSNYGYTF.

The chain recombines TRBV28 with TRBJ2-1; D may be TRBD1 (6 bases). Trimming stripped 6 bases from V and 3 bases from J, with 9 bases between. The germline gives CDR1 MDHEN, CDR2 SYDVKM. This CDR3 region has 13 residues. CDR3 DNA sequence: TGTGCCAGCAGGGGGACACTCTACAATGAGCAGTTCTTC. Its translation is CASRGTLYNEQFF. The variable domain in full, completed from reference TRBV28 and TRBJ2-1, reads DVKVTQSSRYLVKRTGEKVFLECVQDMDHENMFWYRQDPGLGLRLIYFSYDVKMKEKGDIPEGYSVSREKKERFSLILESASTNQTSMYLCASRGTLYNEQFFGPGTRLTVL.

The rearrangement uses TRBV6-6 and TRBJ1-2, with a weak D call TRBD1 (5 bases). V lost 10 bases and J lost 5, with 11 bases in between. The CDR3 contains 11 residues. The germline V gene has CDR1 MNHNY and CDR2 SVGAGI (reference sequence). CDR3 in DNA: TGTGCCATCGGGACGTCGTATGGCTACACCTTC. Protein sequence: CAIGTSYGYTF.

DNA of the CDR3: TGTGCCAGCAAAACAAGCAACACTGAAGCTTTCTTT. Translating it yields CASKTSNTEAFF. The rearrangement uses TRBV3-1 (or the pseudogene TRBV3-2) and TRBJ1-1; D call uncertain. The germline V gene has CDR1 LGHDT and CDR2 YNNKEL (reference sequence). The CDR3 is 12 residues long. Trimming took off 7 bases at V and 2 bases at J, with 8 bases between the two ends.

This chain uses TRBV27 with TRBJ2-7; D is undetermined. V dropped 3 bases and J dropped 0 bases, with 9 bases sitting between them. Germline CDR1 MNHEY, CDR2 SMNVEV (reference sequence). The CDR3 consists of 14 residues. The chain's CDR3 is CASSFEVDSYEQYF. CDR3 sequence (DNA): TGTGCCAGCAGTTTTGAGGTTGACTCCTACGAGCAGTACTTC.

The rearrangement uses TRBV11-2 and TRBJ2-5, with a possible D match to TRBD2 (5 bases). Germline CDR1 and CDR2: SGHAT and FQNNGV. This CDR3 spans 14 amino acids. Trimming stripped 5 bases from V and 1 base from J, with 11 bases between. The DNA of the CDR3 is TGTGCCAGCAGCCAACGGACTGGCCAAGAGACCCAGTACTTC. It translates to CASSQRTGQETQYF.